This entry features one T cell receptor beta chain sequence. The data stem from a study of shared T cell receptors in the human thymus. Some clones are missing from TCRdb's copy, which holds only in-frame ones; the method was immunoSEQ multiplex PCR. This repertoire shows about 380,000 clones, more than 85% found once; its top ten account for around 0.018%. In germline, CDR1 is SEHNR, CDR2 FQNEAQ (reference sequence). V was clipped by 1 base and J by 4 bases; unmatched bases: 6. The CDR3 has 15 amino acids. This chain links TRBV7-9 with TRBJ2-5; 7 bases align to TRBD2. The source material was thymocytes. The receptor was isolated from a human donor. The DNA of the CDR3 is TGTGCCAGCAGCTTAGTGGCGGGAGAGGGAGAGACCCAGTACTTC. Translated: CASSLVAGEGETQYF.